This section outlines one T cell receptor (beta chain) sequence together with its context. Trimming shortened V by 4 bases and J by 0 bases, and 11 bases separated the two germline ends. Germline CDR1 SGHNT, CDR2 YYREEE (reference sequence). The CDR3 is 14 amino acids. Methods used by the authors: Scientists estimated how many nucleated cells there were by amplifying reference gene primers. Data came from immunoSEQ multiplex PCR; TCRdb stores just in-frame clones and leaves some out. That table supplies the V and J calls and clone size; D and trimming were determined from the DNA. The table shows about 140,000 clones, with 85% to 90% occurring only once. These data originate in a study of blood T cell repertoires in COVID-19. Study-wide background: COVID-19 samples collected from the United States, Italy and Spain covered acute and convalescent phases. Nucleic acid was either cDNA or gDNA, and it came from T cells, B-cell-depleted T cells, or PBMCs.

Sequenced material: peripheral blood. The sequence derives from a man in his forties or fifties with active or convalescent COVID-19. The chain links TRBV5-4 to TRBJ2-7; D not resolved. The CDR3, as DNA: TGTGCCAGCAGCCCCGACTTGTCCTCCTACGAGCAGTACTTC. Translating gives CASSPDLSSYEQYF.